This T cell receptor (beta chain) stems from a study of beta chain features in type 1 diabetes. This clone came up a few times. The same CDR3 can be traced to other DNA sequences in this sample. The trim removed 4 bases at V and 3 bases at J, leaving 1 base unmatched. The CDR3 is 13 amino acids. Germline V CDR1 and CDR2: SGHDT, YYEEEE. What was sequenced were expressed TCRB transcripts, since all of the isolated RNA had been reverse transcribed. The method was immunoSEQ multiplex PCR; TCRdb's version includes in-frame clones alone and lacks a portion of them. Among over 350,000 clones listed, around 15% were seen once.

The chain couples TRBV5-6 to TRBJ2-7, with 10 bases aligning to TRBD1. Sample: naive CD4+ T cells from blood. The sequence was collected from a woman in her late teens or twenties in good health. The CDR3 here is CASSRDRGYEQYF. The CDR3 bases are TGTGCCAGCAGCCGGGACAGGGGCTACGAGCAGTACTTC.